This T cell receptor beta chain was recorded in a study of cytomegalovirus exposure and HLA in healthy donors. Study-level results: Researchers counted 164 TCR beta chains as cytomegalovirus-associated.

The V and J ends lost 3 bases and 12 bases respectively, with 14 bases between them. The CDR3 covers 12 residues. The germline gives CDR1 ENHRY, CDR2 SYGVKD. Vbeta (60) and Jbeta (13) primers were used in the PCR. Produced via immunoSEQ multiplex PCR; TCRdb's table is partial and in-frame only. The sample lists under 200,000 clones; around 88% were seen once. Comments on this clone: The antigen is not known.

The V call is TRBV10-3, the J call TRBJ2-5; D is perhaps TRBD1 (5 bases). This TCR was sampled from a woman under 30 in good health and CMV-seronegative. The sample consisted of PBMCs. The DNA for the CDR3 is TGTGCCATCAGTGACCCAGGGAAATTCGAGTACTTC. Its protein is CAISDPGKFEYF.